A single sample gave rise to the 10 T cell receptor beta chains below, sequenced in a study of blood T cell repertoires in COVID-19. Sequencing was performed with immunoSEQ multiplex PCR; in TCRdb, only in-frame clones are kept and a portion is missing. The data hold tens of thousands of clones, with around 90% observed a single time. Sample: peripheral blood. These receptors all stem from a man aged 60 to 69 with COVID-19, enrolled during active disease.

The V call is TRBV5-4, the J call TRBJ1-4; D is unresolved. The CDR3 spans 15 residues. Per the germline V gene, CDR1 is SGHNT and CDR2 is YYREEE (reference sequence). Trimming pared 1 base from V and 5 bases from J, leaving 12 bases between. In DNA, the CDR3 is TGTGCCAGCAGCTTGCTAGGCAGCACCAATGAAAAACTGTTTTTT. Translating it yields CASSLLGSTNEKLFF.

The V call is TRBV19, the J call TRBJ2-3, with D uncertain. Trimming left V 6 bases short and J 6 bases short, with 7 bases between. This CDR3 contains 11 residues. Germline V gene data show CDR1 as LNHDA and CDR2 as SQIVND (reference sequence). CDR3 DNA: TGTGCCAGTAGCCTAGGTGATACGCAGTATTTT. Protein sequence: CASSLGDTQYF.

The J gene is TRBJ1-4, the V gene TRBV28, with D perhaps TRBD1 (6 bases). The ends were cut back, 7 bases at V and 7 bases at J, with 19 bases in the middle. The CDR3 is 15 residues long. CDR1 and CDR2 from the germline V gene are MDHEN and SYDVKM. The CDR3 region has the DNA TGTGCCAGCACCAAGGGGGGGACTACGCGTGAAAAACTGTTTTTT. This codes for CASTKGGTTREKLFF.

This chain joins TRBV9 and TRBJ2-3, with D possibly being TRBD1 (6 bases). CDR3 size: 15 residues. Trimming left V 0 bases short and J 6 bases short, with 14 bases between. The germline V gene has CDR1 SGDLS and CDR2 YYNGEE. In DNA form, the CDR3 reads TGTGCCAGCAGCGTAGCTCGGCAGGGGATCGATACGCAGTATTTT. It is translated as CASSVARQGIDTQYF.

This clone was counted a single time. The CDR3 loop is CASSLSGNSGANVLTF. The CDR3, as DNA: TGCGCCAGCAGCTTATCCGGGAACTCTGGGGCCAACGTCCTGACTTTC. The chain links TRBV5-1 to TRBJ2-6, with D perhaps TRBD2 (5 bases). The CDR3 extends over 16 amino acids. Trimming cost V 2 bases and J 0 bases, with 9 bases left between them. Looked up from germline, CDR1 is SGHRS and CDR2 is YFSETQ.

The V call is TRBV19, the J call TRBJ1-5; 8 bases are a match to TRBD1. Unmatched junction bases numbered 8, after V lost 8 bases and J lost 5 bases. Germline V CDR1 and CDR2: LNHDA, SQIVND (reference sequence). The CDR3 length is 14 residues. The CDR3 DNA is TGTGCCAGTGTAAGACAGGGGTACGATCAGCCCCAGCATTTT. This sequence encodes CASVRQGYDQPQHF.

The chain carries TRBV28 and TRBJ1-1; D unclear. Germline V lookup: CDR1 MDHEN, CDR2 SYDVKM. V lost 8 bases, J lost 6 bases, and 13 bases lay in between. The CDR3 runs to 12 residues. The CDR3 is CASGEREAEAFF. CDR3 coding DNA: TGTGCCAGCGGTGAACGGGAGGCTGAAGCTTTCTTT.

The rearrangement joins TRBV6-2 or TRBV6-3 to TRBJ1-1, with no clear D. CDR3 length: 15 residues. Germline V gives CDR1 MNHEY, CDR2 SVGEGT. V was clipped by 5 bases and J by 1 base, with 14 bases between them. The CDR3 region has the DNA TGTGCCAGCAGTCCCGCTTCTACTGGGAACACTGAAGCTTTCTTT. The encoded protein is CASSPASTGNTEAFF.

The CDR3 protein is CATSTPWGEQGTDTQYF. The CDR3 region has the DNA TGTGCCACCAGCACCCCCTGGGGGGAACAGGGGACAGATACGCAGTATTTT. The rearrangement links TRBV15 to TRBJ2-3; possible D gene TRBD1, 7 bases. The ends were cut back, 4 bases at V and 3 bases at J, with 20 bases in the middle. This CDR3 contains 17 residues. Germline CDR1 and CDR2: LNHNV and YYDKDF (reference sequence).

The genes are TRBV3-1 (or the pseudogene TRBV3-2) and TRBJ2-5; the match to TRBD1 covers 10 bases. The CDR3 is 14 amino acids. Germline V gene data show CDR1 as LGHDT and CDR2 as YNNKEL (reference sequence). Germline trimming cut 4 bases from V and 3 bases from J; bases unmatched to any gene: 2. CDR3 amino acids: CASSPTGGEETQYF. The CDR3 DNA follows: TGTGCCAGCAGCCCGACAGGGGGCGAAGAGACCCAGTACTTC.